There are many counts of the clone carrying this T cell receptor beta chain. Its antigen is still unknown. The sample belongs to a study of identical twins. Template switching created a universal primer site, and the cDNA included unique molecular identifiers. TCRdb re-called the 5' RACE reads with MiXCR, one entry per CDR3 protein. Among under 300,000 distinct CDR3 sequences listed, about 8.5% were seen once. Study-level findings and limits: The same donors were not followed; conclusions instead depended on cross-sectional statistical analysis.

All of the donors were Caucasians in good health. The CDR3 extends over 16 amino acids. V trimming: 0 bases; J trimming: 9 bases; junction bases outside the gene matches: 8. CDR1 and CDR2 (germline): LGHNA, YSLEER. These data were likewise used in another study, on yellow fever vaccine responses in identical twins.

This receptor was taken from a woman aged 18-29 years in good health. The sample consisted of CD8+ T cells sorted from blood. The chain carries TRBV4-3 and TRBJ2-1; 10 positions match TRBD2. Written as DNA, the CDR3 is TGCGCCAGCAGCCAAGACCGGCCTAGCGGGAGTACTGAGCAGTTCTTC. Protein: CASSQDRPSGSTEQFF.